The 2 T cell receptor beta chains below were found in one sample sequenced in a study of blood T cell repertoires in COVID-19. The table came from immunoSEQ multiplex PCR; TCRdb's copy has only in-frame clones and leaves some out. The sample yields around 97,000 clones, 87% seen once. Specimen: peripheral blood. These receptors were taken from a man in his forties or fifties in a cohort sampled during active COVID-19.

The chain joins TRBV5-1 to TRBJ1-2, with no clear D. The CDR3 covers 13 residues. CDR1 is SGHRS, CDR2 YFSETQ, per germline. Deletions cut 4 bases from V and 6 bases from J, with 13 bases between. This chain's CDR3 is CASSLAPEDGYTF. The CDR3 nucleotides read TGCGCCAGCAGCCTGGCCCCAGAGGATGGCTACACCTTC.

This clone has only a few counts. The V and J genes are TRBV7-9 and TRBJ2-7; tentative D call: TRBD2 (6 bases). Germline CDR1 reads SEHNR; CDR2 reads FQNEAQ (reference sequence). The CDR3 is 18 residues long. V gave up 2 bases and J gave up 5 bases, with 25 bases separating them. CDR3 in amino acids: CASSLWPPIGGILDEQYF. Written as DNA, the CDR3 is TGTGCCAGCAGCTTATGGCCGCCTATTGGGGGGATCTTAGACGAGCAGTACTTC.